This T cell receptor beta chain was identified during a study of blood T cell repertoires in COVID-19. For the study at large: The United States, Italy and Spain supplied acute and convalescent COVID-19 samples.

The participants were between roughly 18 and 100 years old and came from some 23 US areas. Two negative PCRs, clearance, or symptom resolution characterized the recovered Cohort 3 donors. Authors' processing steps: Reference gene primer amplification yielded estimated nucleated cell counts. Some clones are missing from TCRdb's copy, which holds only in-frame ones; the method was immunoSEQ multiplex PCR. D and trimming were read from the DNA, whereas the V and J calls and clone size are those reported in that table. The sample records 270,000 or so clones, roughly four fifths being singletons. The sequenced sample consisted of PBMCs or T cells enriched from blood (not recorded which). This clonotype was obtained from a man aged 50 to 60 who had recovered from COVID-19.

CDR3 sequence: CATSPYSGALGEKLFF. The CDR3 DNA is TGTGCCACCTCCCCATATTCAGGGGCCCTCGGGGAAAAACTGTTTTTT. The chain links TRBV3-1 (or the pseudogene TRBV3-2) to TRBJ1-4; possible D gene TRBD1, 6 bases. Trimming cost V 10 bases and J 8 bases, with 26 bases left between them. In germline, CDR1 is LGHDT, CDR2 YNNKEL (reference sequence). The CDR3 is made up of 16 amino acids.